This TCR beta chain was recovered during a study of CD8 T cells in Susac syndrome. The CDR3 totals 15 residues. J lost 0 bases, V lost 4 bases, and 4 bases had no gene match. The germline gives CDR1 MRHNA, CDR2 SNTAGT. The RNA input was roughly 0.45 to 1 ug, and it was reverse transcribed with random hexamers. Multiplex PCR with immunoSEQ amplified the TCR beta CDR3 across 54 Vbeta and 13 Jbeta. MiXCR, applied by TCRdb to the immunoSEQ multiplex PCR reads, yields one record per CDR3 protein. Among 200,000 to 250,000 distinct CDR3 sequences listed, over 90% were seen once. Purification of the CD8+ and CD4+ T cells relied on negative isolation, and TEMRA cells underwent FACS enrichment.

The chain has TRBV6-4 and TRBJ2-3; TRBD2 agrees at 7 bases. Sequencing used CD4+ T cells from PBMCs. The sequence derives from a human donor with multiple sclerosis. The CDR3 bases are TGTGCCAGCAGTGTTGAGCGGGGTAGCACAGATACGCAGTATTTT. Translated: CASSVERGSTDTQYF.